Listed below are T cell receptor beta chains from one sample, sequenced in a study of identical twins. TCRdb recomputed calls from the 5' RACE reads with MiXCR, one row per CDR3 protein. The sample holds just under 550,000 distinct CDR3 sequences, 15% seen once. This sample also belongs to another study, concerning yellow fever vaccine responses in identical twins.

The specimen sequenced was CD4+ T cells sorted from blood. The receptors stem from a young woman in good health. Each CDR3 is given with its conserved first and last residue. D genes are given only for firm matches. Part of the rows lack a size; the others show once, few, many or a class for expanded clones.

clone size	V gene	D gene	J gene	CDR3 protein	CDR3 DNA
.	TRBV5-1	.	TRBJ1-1	CASSLVAGPTEAFF	TGCGCCAGCAGCTTGGTGGCAGGGCCCACTGAAGCTTTCTTT
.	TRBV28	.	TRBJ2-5	CASSFRRWETQYF	TGTGCCAGCAGTTTCAGGAGGTGGGAGACCCAGTACTTC
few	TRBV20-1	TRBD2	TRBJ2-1	CSARTSGKHNEQFF	TGCAGTGCTAGAACTAGCGGGAAACACAATGAGCAGTTCTTC
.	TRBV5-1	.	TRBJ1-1	CASSPRVGYDAEAFF	TGCGCCAGCAGCCCCCGGGTCGGCTATGACGCTGAAGCTTTCTTT
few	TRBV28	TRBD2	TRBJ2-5	CASSHSPGLAKETQYF	TGTGCCAGCAGCCACTCTCCGGGACTAGCTAAAGAGACCCAGTACTTC
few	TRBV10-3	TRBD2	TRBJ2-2	CAISRTSGGADTGELFF	TGTGCCATCAGCAGGACTAGCGGGGGGGCGGACACCGGGGAGCTGTTTTTT
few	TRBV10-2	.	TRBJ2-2	CASSDHANTGELFF	TGCGCCAGCAGTGATCACGCGAACACCGGGGAGCTGTTTTTT
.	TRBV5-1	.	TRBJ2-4	CASSPGWGDIQYF	TGCGCCAGCAGTCCGGGTTGGGGGGACATTCAGTACTTC
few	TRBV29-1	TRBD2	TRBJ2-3	CSVVGLAGDQGTQYF	TGCAGCGTTGTGGGACTAGCGGGGGATCAAGGTACGCAGTATTTT
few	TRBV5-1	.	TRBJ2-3	CASSQTGLAASTDTQYF	TGCGCCAGCAGCCAGACGGGGTTAGCGGCTAGCACAGATACGCAGTATTTT
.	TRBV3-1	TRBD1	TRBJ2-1	CASSQRTGENEQFF	TGTGCCAGCAGCCAGAGGACAGGCGAAAATGAGCAGTTCTTC
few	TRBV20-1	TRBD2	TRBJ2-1	CSAGGLAEGNEQFF	TGCAGTGCGGGGGGACTAGCGGAGGGGAATGAGCAGTTCTTC